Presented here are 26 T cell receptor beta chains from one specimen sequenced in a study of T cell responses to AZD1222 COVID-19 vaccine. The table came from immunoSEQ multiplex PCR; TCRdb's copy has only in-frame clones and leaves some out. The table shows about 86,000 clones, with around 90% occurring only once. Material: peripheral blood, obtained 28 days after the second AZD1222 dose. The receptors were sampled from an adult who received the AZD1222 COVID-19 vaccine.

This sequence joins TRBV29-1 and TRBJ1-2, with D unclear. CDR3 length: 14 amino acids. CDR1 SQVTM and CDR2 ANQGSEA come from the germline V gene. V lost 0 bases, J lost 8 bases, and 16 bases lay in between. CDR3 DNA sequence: TGCAGCGTTGAAGACCCTATCCAGAGTCCGGGCTACACCTTC. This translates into CSVEDPIQSPGYTF. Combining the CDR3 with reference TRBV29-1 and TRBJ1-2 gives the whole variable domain SAVISQKPSRDICQRGTSLTIQCQVDSQVTMMFWYRQQPGQSLTLIATANQGSEATYESGFVIDKFPISRPNLTFSTLTVSNMSPEDSSIYLCSVEDPIQSPGYTFGSGTRLTVV.

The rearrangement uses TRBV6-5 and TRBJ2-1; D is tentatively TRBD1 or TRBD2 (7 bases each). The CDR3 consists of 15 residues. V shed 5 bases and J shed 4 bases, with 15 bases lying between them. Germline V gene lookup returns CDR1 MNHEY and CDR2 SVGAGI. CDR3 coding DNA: TGTGCCAGCAGTCCAGGGGGGGGCCCATACAATGAGCAGTTCTTC. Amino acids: CASSPGGGPYNEQFF.

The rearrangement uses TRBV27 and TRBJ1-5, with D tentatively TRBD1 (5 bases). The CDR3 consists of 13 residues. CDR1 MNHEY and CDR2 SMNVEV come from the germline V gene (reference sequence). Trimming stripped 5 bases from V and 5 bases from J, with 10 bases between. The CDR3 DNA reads TGTGCCAGCAGTCTGGGGGTCCATCAGCCCCAGCATTTT. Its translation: CASSLGVHQPQHF.

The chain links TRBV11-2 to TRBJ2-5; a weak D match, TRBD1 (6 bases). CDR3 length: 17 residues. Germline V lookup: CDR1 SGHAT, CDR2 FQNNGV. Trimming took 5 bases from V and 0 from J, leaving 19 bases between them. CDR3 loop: CASSPGPGQLYQETQYF. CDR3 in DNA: TGTGCCAGCAGCCCAGGCCCGGGACAACTTTACCAAGAGACCCAGTACTTC.

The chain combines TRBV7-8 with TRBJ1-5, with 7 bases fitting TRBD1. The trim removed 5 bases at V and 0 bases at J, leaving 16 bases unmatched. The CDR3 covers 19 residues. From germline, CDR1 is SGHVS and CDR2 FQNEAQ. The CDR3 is CASSPRPLFGTASNQPQHF. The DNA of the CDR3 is TGTGCCAGCAGCCCTCGTCCCCTCTTCGGGACAGCTAGCAATCAGCCCCAGCATTTT.

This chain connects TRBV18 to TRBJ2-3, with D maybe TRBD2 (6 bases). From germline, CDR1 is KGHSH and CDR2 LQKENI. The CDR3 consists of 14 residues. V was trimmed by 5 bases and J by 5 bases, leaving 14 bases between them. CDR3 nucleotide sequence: TGTGCCAGCTCAAGCCGGGAGCTAGGAGATACGCAGTATTTT. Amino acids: CASSSRELGDTQYF.

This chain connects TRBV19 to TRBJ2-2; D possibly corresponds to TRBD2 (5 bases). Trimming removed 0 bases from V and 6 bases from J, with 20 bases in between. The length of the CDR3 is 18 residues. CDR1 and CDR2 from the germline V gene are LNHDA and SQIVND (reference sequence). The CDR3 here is CASSIDPSDYLIAGELFF. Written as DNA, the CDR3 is TGTGCCAGTAGTATAGATCCTTCAGACTACCTCATAGCCGGGGAGCTGTTTTTT.

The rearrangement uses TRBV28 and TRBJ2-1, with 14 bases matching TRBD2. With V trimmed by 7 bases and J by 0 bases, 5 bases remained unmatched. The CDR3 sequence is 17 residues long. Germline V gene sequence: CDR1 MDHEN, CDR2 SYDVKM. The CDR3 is CASNGLAGGSSYNEQFF. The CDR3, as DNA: TGTGCCAGCAACGGACTAGCGGGGGGAAGCTCCTACAATGAGCAGTTCTTC.

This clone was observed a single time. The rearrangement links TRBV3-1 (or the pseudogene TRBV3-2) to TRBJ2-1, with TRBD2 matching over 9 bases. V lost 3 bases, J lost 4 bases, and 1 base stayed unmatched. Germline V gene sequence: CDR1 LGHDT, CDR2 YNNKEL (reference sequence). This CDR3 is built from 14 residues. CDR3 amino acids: CASSHSGGYNEQFF. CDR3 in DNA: TGTGCCAGCAGCCATAGCGGGGGTTACAATGAGCAGTTCTTC.

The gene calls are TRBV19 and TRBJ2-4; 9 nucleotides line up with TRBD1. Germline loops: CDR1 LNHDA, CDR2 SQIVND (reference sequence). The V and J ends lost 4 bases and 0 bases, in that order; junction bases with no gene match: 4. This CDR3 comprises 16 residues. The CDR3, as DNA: TGTGCCAGTAGTACCGGACAGGGGTTAGCCAAAAACATTCAGTACTTC. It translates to CASSTGQGLAKNIQYF.

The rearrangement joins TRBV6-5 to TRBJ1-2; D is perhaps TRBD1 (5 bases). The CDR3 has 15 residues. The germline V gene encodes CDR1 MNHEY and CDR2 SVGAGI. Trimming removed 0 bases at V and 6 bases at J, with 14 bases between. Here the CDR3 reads CASSYSSGREDGYTF. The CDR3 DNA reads TGTGCCAGCAGTTACTCTTCGGGCAGGGAGGATGGCTACACCTTC.

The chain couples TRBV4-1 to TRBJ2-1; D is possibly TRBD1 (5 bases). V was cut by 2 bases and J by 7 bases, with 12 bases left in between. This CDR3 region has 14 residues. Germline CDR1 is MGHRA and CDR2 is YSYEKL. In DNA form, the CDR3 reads TGCGCCAGCAGCCAATCCGACAGCCTAAATGAGCAGTTCTTC. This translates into CASSQSDSLNEQFF.

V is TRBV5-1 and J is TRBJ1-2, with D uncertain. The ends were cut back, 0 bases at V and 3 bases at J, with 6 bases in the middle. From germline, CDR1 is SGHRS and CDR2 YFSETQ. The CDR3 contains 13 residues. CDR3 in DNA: TGCGCCAGCAGCTTGGCACGAGACTATGGCTACACCTTC. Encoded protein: CASSLARDYGYTF.

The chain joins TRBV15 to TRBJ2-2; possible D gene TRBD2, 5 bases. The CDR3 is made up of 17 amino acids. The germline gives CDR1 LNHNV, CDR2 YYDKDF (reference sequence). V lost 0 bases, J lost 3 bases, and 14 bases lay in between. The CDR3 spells CATSRDVLTNYTGELFF. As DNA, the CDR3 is TGTGCCACCAGCAGAGATGTACTGACTAACTACACCGGGGAGCTGTTTTTT.

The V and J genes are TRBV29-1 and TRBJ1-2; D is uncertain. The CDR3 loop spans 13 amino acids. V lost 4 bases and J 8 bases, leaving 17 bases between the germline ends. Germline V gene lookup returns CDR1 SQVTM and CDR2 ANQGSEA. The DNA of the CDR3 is TGCAGCGTTGGGAGGCAGAGGATGGGGGGCTACACCTTC. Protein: CSVGRQRMGGYTF.

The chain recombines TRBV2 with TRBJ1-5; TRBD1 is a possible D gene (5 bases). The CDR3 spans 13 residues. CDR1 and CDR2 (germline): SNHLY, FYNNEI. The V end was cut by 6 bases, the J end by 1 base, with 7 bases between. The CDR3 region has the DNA TGTGCCAGCAGGGGGGACAGCAATCAGCCCCAGCATTTT. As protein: CASRGDSNQPQHF.

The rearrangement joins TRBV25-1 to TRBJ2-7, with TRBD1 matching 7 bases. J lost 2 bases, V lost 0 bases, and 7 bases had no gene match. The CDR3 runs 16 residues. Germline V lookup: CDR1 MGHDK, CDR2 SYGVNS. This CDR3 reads CASSEYRDRPTYEQYF. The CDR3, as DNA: TGTGCCAGCAGTGAATATAGGGACAGACCAACCTACGAGCAGTACTTC.

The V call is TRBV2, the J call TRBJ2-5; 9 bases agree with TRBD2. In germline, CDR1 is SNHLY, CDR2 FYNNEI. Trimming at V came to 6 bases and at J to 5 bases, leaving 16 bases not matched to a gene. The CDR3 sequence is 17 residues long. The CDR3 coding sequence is TGTGCCAGCAGGCCCCCGGGTACGGCGGGGGGGCCGGAGACCCAGTACTTC. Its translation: CASRPPGTAGGPETQYF. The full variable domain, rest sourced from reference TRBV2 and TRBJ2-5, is EPEVTQTPSHQVTQMGQEVILRCVPISNHLYFYWYRQILGQKVEFLVSFYNNEISEKSEIFDDQFSVERPDGSNFTLKIRSTKLEDSAMYFCASRPPGTAGGPETQYFGPGTRLLVL.

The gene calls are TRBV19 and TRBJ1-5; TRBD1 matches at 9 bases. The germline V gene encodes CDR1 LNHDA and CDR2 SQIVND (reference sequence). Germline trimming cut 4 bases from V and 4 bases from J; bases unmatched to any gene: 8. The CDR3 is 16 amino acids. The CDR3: CASSTQTGTGNQPQHF. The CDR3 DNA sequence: TGTGCCAGTAGTACCCAAACCGGGACAGGGAATCAGCCCCAGCATTTT.

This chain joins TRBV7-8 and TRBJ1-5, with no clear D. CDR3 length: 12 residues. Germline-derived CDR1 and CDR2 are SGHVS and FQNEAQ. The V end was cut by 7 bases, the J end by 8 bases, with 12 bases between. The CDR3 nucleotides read TGTGCCAGCACCGAAATCTCCGAGCCCCAGCATTTT. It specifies CASTEISEPQHF. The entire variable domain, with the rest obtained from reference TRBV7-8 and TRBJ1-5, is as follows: GAGVSQSPRYKVAKRGQDVALRCDPISGHVSLFWYQQALGQGPEFLTYFQNEAQLDKSGLPSDRFFAERPEGSVSTLKIQRTQQEDSAVYLCASTEISEPQHFGDGTRLSIL.

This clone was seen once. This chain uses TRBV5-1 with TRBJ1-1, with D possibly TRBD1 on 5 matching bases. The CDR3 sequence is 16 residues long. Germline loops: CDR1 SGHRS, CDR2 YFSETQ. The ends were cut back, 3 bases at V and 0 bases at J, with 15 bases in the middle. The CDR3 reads CASSYRDGVMNTEAFF. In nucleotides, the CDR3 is TGCGCCAGCAGCTACCGGGACGGAGTTATGAACACTGAAGCTTTCTTT.

In DNA form, the CDR3 reads TGTGCCAGCAGCTCCCGACAGGACTCCTTCTCTGGGGCCAACGTCCTGACTTTC. Its translation is CASSSRQDSFSGANVLTF. The J gene is TRBJ2-6, the V gene TRBV9; D perhaps matches TRBD1 (6 bases). The CDR3 is made up of 18 amino acids. Germline V lookup: CDR1 SGDLS, CDR2 YYNGEE. V was shortened by 4 bases and J by 0 bases, with 17 bases between the two germline ends.

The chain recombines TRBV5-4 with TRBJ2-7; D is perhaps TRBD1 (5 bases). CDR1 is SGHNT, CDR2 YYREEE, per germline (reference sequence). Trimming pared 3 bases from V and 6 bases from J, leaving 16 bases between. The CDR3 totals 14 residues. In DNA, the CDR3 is TGTGCCAGCAGCTCCATGGGCAGGGTCGGCGAGCAGTACTTC. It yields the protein CASSSMGRVGEQYF.

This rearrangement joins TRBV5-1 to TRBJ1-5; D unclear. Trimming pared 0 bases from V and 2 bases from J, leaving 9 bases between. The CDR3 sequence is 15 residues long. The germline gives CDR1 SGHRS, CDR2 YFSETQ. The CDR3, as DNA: TGCGCCAGCAGCTTGGTTCCCGGGGGCAATCAGCCCCAGCATTTT. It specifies CASSLVPGGNQPQHF.

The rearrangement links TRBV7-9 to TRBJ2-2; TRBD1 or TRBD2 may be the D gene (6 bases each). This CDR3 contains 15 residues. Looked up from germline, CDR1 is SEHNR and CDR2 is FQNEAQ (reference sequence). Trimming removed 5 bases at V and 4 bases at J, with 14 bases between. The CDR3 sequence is CASSQVGGRTGELFF. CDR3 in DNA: TGTGCCAGCAGCCAGGTCGGGGGCCGCACCGGGGAGCTGTTTTTT.

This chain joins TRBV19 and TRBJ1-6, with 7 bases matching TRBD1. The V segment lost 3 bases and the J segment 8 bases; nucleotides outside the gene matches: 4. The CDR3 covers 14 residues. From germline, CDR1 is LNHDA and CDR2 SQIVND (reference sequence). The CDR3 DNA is TGTGCCAGTAGTATCCCAGGGGGGGATTCACCCCTCCACTTT. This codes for CASSIPGGDSPLHF.